Listed here are 30 T cell receptor beta chains from one sample, sequenced in a study of human T cells and chemical hapten exposure. TCRdb itself ran the RACE reads through MiXCR, one entry per CDR3 protein. The data show 240,000 or so distinct CDR3 sequences, roughly 8.9% seen once. This sample's time point: pre-sensitization, week 0. Treatment noted: therapeutic diphenylcyclopropenone sensitization with weekly scalp DPC. Sequences were derived from whole blood, sampled in connection with sensitization to the hapten diphenylcyclopropenone (DPC). Receptors originate from a woman in her thirties or forties with alopecia areata. Some clones in this sample may be carry-over from other donors' samples.

A few counts support this clonotype. The chain joins TRBV18 to TRBJ2-7; either TRBD1 or TRBD2 may fit D (5 bases each). The CDR3 has 14 residues. V gave up 6 bases and J gave up 4 bases, with 16 bases separating them. The germline CDR1 and CDR2 sequences are KGHSH and LQKENI. The CDR3 spells CASSSSGSGYEQYF. The DNA for the CDR3 is TGTGCCAGCTCGTCTTCAGGGTCGGGGTACGAGCAGTACTTC.

The chain uses TRBV29-1 and TRBJ2-1, with TRBD1 as a possible D gene (5 bases). Trimming shortened V by 4 bases and J by 9 bases, and 10 bases separated the two germline ends. Per the germline V gene, CDR1 is SQVTM and CDR2 is ANQGSEA. This CDR3 region has 11 residues. The DNA for the CDR3 is TGCAGCGTTGGGCAGGGTGGTGAGCAGTTCTTC. Its protein is CSVGQGGEQFF.

This clonotype came up many times. The chain is built from TRBV7-9 and TRBJ1-2; D ambiguous. Germline CDR1 reads SEHNR; CDR2 reads FQNEAQ (reference sequence). V was shortened by 5 bases and J by 7 bases, with 20 bases between the two germline ends. The CDR3 runs to 15 residues. CDR3 bases: TGTGCCAGCAGCCCCGAAGGTTGGGCAGTCCGTGGCTACACCTTC. Protein sequence: CASSPEGWAVRGYTF.

The sample holds a few counts of this clonotype. The rearrangement joins TRBV6-2 or TRBV6-3 to TRBJ2-2; D perhaps matches TRBD1 (6 bases). CDR1 MNHEY and CDR2 SVGEGT come from the germline V gene. Trimming pared 3 bases from V and 6 bases from J, leaving 23 bases between. This CDR3 region has 18 residues. CDR3 region: CASSYRGQLRVIPGELFF. CDR3 in DNA: TGTGCCAGCAGTTATCGTGGACAGCTACGGGTTATTCCCGGGGAGCTGTTTTTT.

This clonotype has a handful of counts. The chain has TRBV2 and TRBJ2-7; D gene unclear. This CDR3 spans 12 amino acids. The germline V and J ends were trimmed by 0 bases and 3 bases, with 3 bases remaining between them. Germline assignment: CDR1 SNHLY and CDR2 FYNNEI. The CDR3 sequence: CASSEASYEQYF. The CDR3 bases are TGTGCCAGCAGTGAAGCGAGCTACGAGCAGTACTTC.

The chain links TRBV9 to TRBJ2-5; 10 nucleotides align to TRBD1. Germline V gene lookup returns CDR1 SGDLS and CDR2 YYNGEE. The CDR3 consists of 15 residues. Germline trimming cut 2 bases from V and 3 bases from J; bases unmatched to any gene: 4. The CDR3 DNA follows: TGTGCCAGCAGCGTCCGGGACAGGGGAGAAGAGACCCAGTACTTC. It is translated as CASSVRDRGEETQYF.

The chain has TRBV24-1 and TRBJ1-1, with 7 bases lining up with TRBD1. Germline CDR1 reads KGHDR; CDR2 reads SFDVKD. There are 18 residues in the CDR3. The V segment lost 3 bases and the J segment 0 bases; nucleotides outside the gene matches: 12. The DNA of the CDR3 is TGTGCCACCAGTGATCTAGTGACAGGGAAGGGGATGAACACTGAAGCTTTCTTT. Residues: CATSDLVTGKGMNTEAFF.

This clonotype was observed a handful of times. V is TRBV3-1 and J is TRBJ2-3; D uncertain. The CDR3 contains 15 residues. In germline, CDR1 is LGHDT, CDR2 YNNKEL (reference sequence). Between the trimmed V and J ends, which lost 0 bases and 2 bases, there was a span of 9 bases. CDR3 in amino acids: CASSQDQGLTDTQYF. As DNA, the CDR3 is TGTGCCAGCAGCCAAGATCAAGGGCTCACAGATACGCAGTATTTT.

In this sample, this clonotype turned up many times. The chain recombines TRBV29-1 with TRBJ1-1; no definite D call. Germline CDR1 is SQVTM and CDR2 is ANQGSEA. CDR3 length equals 14 residues. V was shortened by 4 bases and J by 4 bases, with 16 bases between the two germline ends. DNA of the CDR3: TGCAGCGTTGCCCGGGGTCGGGCTTCCACTGAAGCTTTCTTT. Translating gives CSVARGRASTEAFF.

This clonotype was seen only a few times. The chain carries TRBV5-5 and TRBJ1-2; perhaps TRBD1 as D (5 bases). The CDR3 length is 14 residues. Germline V lookup: CDR1 SGHKS, CDR2 YYEKEE (reference sequence). With 2 bases removed from V and 6 bases from J, the gap between germline ends came to 14 bases. CDR3 nucleotide sequence: TGTGCCAGCAGCTTTCGGCAGGGAGCAAATGGCTACACCTTC. Amino acids: CASSFRQGANGYTF.

This clonotype was seen more than once but under ten times. This sequence joins TRBV6-1 and TRBJ1-2; 7 bases fit TRBD1. This CDR3 contains 14 residues. The trim removed 6 bases at V and 6 bases at J, leaving 10 bases unmatched. CDR1 is MNHNS, CDR2 SASEGT, per germline. This CDR3 is CASRSGGGSNGYTF. In DNA, the CDR3 is TGTGCCAGCAGATCAGGGGGGGGAAGTAATGGCTACACCTTC.

This clonotype was detected ten times or more. The chain has TRBV12-3 or TRBV12-4 and TRBJ1-2; D gene ambiguous. There are 13 residues in the CDR3. V lost 1 base, J lost 4 bases, and 7 bases lay in between. In nucleotides, the CDR3 is TGTGCCAGCAGTTTAGGGCAGGCCTATGGCTACACCTTC. It codes for CASSLGQAYGYTF.

This clonotype was found many times. The chain joins TRBV7-2 to TRBJ1-1; D might be TRBD1 (6 bases). Per the germline V gene, CDR1 is SGHTA and CDR2 is FQGNSA. The CDR3 extends over 15 amino acids. Trimming took off 1 base at V and 5 bases at J, with 14 bases between the two ends. The CDR3 DNA sequence: TGTGCCAGCAGCTTAGTCTGGGCAGGGGCGACTGAAGCTTTCTTT. Protein product: CASSLVWAGATEAFF.

The V call is TRBV6-2 or TRBV6-3, the J call TRBJ1-2; 8 bases align to TRBD1. The length of the CDR3 is 13 residues. CDR1 is MNHEY, CDR2 SVGEGT, per germline. The ends lost 6 bases at V and 4 bases at J; junction bases unmatched: 4. As DNA, the CDR3 is TGTGCCAGCAGAGCAGGGGGCACCTATGGCTACACCTTC. This translates into CASRAGGTYGYTF.

Many counts were recorded for this clonotype. V usage is TRBV14 and J usage is TRBJ2-3; D gene ambiguous. V was trimmed by 5 bases and J by 8 bases, leaving 14 bases between them. Germline V gene sequence: CDR1 SGHDN, CDR2 FVKESK. The CDR3 spans 13 residues. The CDR3 nucleotides are TGTGCCAGCAGCTCGTGGCCATCTGGTACGCAGTATTTT. It codes for CASSSWPSGTQYF.

The chain employs TRBV7-2 and TRBJ1-1, with 9 bases identical to TRBD1. Germline V gene sequence: CDR1 SGHTA, CDR2 FQGNSA. Unmatched junction bases numbered 9, after V lost 5 bases and J lost 5 bases. This CDR3 is built from 15 residues. The CDR3 DNA follows: TGTGCCAGCAGCCCTAACACAGGGGGCTTTACTGAAGCTTTCTTT. Its protein product is CASSPNTGGFTEAFF.

This rearrangement joins TRBV28 to TRBJ1-5; 8 positions agree with TRBD1. Per germline, CDR1 MDHEN and CDR2 SYDVKM. V lost 7 bases to trimming and J lost 0 bases; unmatched junction nucleotides: 11. This CDR3 is built from 17 residues. The CDR3 nucleotides are TGTGCCAGCATCGCAGGGGGCGATTTTTATAGCAATCAGCCCCAGCATTTT. Translation: CASIAGGDFYSNQPQHF.

This clonotype was seen a handful of times. This sequence joins TRBV9 and TRBJ2-3; 8 bases fit TRBD2. Per the germline V gene, CDR1 is SGDLS and CDR2 is YYNGEE. This CDR3 has 16 amino acids. After removal of 0 bases from V and 5 bases from J, the junction contained 8 bases not matched to a gene. The CDR3 region is CASSVEDGRAGDTQYF. CDR3 DNA: TGTGCCAGCAGCGTAGAGGACGGGAGGGCCGGAGATACGCAGTATTTT. Drawing the rest from reference TRBV9 and TRBJ2-3, the complete variable domain is DSGVTQTPKHLITATGQRVTLRCSPRSGDLSVYWYQQSLDQGLQFLIQYYNGEERAKGNILERFSAQQFPDLHSELNLSSLELGDSALYFCASSVEDGRAGDTQYFGPGTRLTVL.

The chain has TRBV6-5 and TRBJ1-5; no definite D call. The CDR3 is 14 amino acids. V was cut by 2 bases and J by 6 bases, with 11 bases left in between. CDR1 and CDR2 from the germline V gene are MNHEY and SVGAGI. This CDR3 is CASSYTSASQPQHF. The CDR3 bases are TGTGCCAGCAGTTACACCTCAGCGAGTCAGCCCCAGCATTTT.

This clonotype was observed a handful of times. The rearrangement joins TRBV10-3 to TRBJ2-3; possibly TRBD2 for D (7 bases). The germline V gene has CDR1 ENHRY and CDR2 SYGVKD. Trimming removed 7 bases from V and 4 bases from J, with 18 bases in between. The CDR3 sequence is 15 residues long. The CDR3: CAINSNRGAADTQYF. The CDR3 nucleotides are TGTGCCATCAACTCAAACCGGGGGGCGGCAGATACGCAGTATTTT.

In its sample, this clonotype was seen a few times. The V and J genes are TRBV6-5 and TRBJ2-7; D not resolved. Trimming took off 3 bases at V and 3 bases at J, with 3 bases between the two ends. This CDR3 contains 11 residues. Germline V gene data show CDR1 as MNHEY and CDR2 as SVGAGI. In DNA, the CDR3 is TGTGCCAGCAGTTATCGCTACGAGCAGTACTTC. It yields the protein CASSYRYEQYF.

This clonotype was detected only a few times. The CDR3 DNA is TGTGCCAGCAGCTTAACCAAATCATTGTATAATTCACCCCTCCACTTT. This translates into CASSLTKSLYNSPLHF. The V gene is TRBV7-9, the J gene TRBJ1-6; D remains unclear. Trimming removed 2 bases at V and 4 bases at J, with 12 bases between. This CDR3 is built from 16 residues. Germline CDR1 is SEHNR and CDR2 is FQNEAQ (reference sequence).

This clonotype occurred many times. This sequence joins TRBV5-1 and TRBJ2-5; perhaps TRBD1 as D (6 bases). The V and J ends lost 2 bases and 1 base respectively, with 9 bases between them. Germline lookup yields CDR1 SGHRS and CDR2 YFSETQ. CDR3 length equals 14 residues. For the CDR3, the DNA is TGCGCCAGCAGCTTTTGGACAGCCCAAGAGACCCAGTACTTC. As protein: CASSFWTAQETQYF.

This clonotype was seen ten or more times. The chain joins TRBV7-8 to TRBJ2-7; 7 bases agree with TRBD2. The germline CDR1 and CDR2 sequences are SGHVS and FQNEAQ. The CDR3 sequence is 15 residues long. J lost 1 base, V lost 5 bases, and 8 bases had no gene match. CDR3 sequence reads: CASSLRETGSYEQYF. CDR3 nucleotides: TGTGCCAGCAGCCTGCGGGAGACGGGATCCTACGAGCAGTACTTC.

This clonotype has a handful of counts. The chain combines TRBV7-6 with TRBJ2-1; a weak D match, TRBD2 (6 bases). Trimming pared 2 bases from V and 2 bases from J, leaving 13 bases between. The length of the CDR3 is 16 residues. Germline assignment: CDR1 SGHVS and CDR2 FNYEAQ. The CDR3 here is CASSLILAGTYNEQFF. The DNA for the CDR3 is TGTGCCAGCAGCTTAATACTGGCGGGGACCTACAATGAGCAGTTCTTC.

This chain uses TRBV19 with TRBJ1-1, with a weak D call TRBD1 (6 bases). Trimming pared 9 bases from V and 5 bases from J, leaving 7 bases between. The germline gives CDR1 LNHDA, CDR2 SQIVND (reference sequence). This CDR3 has 10 residues. The CDR3 bases are TGTGCCAGCAGGGGTACTGAAGCTTTCTTT. Its translation: CASRGTEAFF.

On this clonotype itself: At one end the junction does not follow the germline gene, possibly because of a read error. The chain employs TRBV7-9 and TRBJ2-3; TRBD2 matches 7 bases. The CDR3 has 14 residues. CDR1 and CDR2 from the germline V gene are SEHNR and FQNEAQ (reference sequence). The CDR3 DNA sequence: TGTGCCAGCTGCTTGACTAGCAGCGCAGATACGCAGTATTTT. The encoded protein is CASCLTSSADTQYF.

This clonotype was detected a few times. The rearrangement joins TRBV13 to TRBJ2-7; 9 nucleotides align to TRBD2. CDR1 and CDR2 from the germline V gene are PRHDT and FYEKMQ (reference sequence). This CDR3 has 15 residues. J was trimmed by 2 bases and V by 1 base; bases with no gene match: 3. DNA for the CDR3: TGTGCCAGCAGCTTAGAGGGACTAGCCACCTACGAGCAGTACTTC. Amino acid sequence: CASSLEGLATYEQYF. The whole variable domain, filled in from reference TRBV13 and TRBJ2-7, reads AAGVIQSPRHLIKEKRETATLKCYPIPRHDTVYWYQQGPGQDPQFLISFYEKMQSDKGSIPDRFSAQQFSDYHSELNMSSLELGDSALYFCASSLEGLATYEQYFGPGTRLTVT.

This clonotype turned up a few times. CDR3 DNA: TGTGCCAGCATTCGGACCTTGAACCACAATGAGCAGTTCTTC. Residues: CASIRTLNHNEQFF. J is TRBJ2-1 and V is TRBV7-2; the D is unclear. Germline V gives CDR1 SGHTA, CDR2 FQGNSA. The CDR3 loop spans 14 amino acids. V was clipped by 7 bases and J by 5 bases, with 15 bases between them.

This clonotype was picked up many times. This chain's CDR3 is CSARDLTEQYF. The CDR3 DNA follows: TGCAGTGCTAGAGATCTCACCGAGCAGTACTTC. The rearrangement links TRBV20-1 to TRBJ2-7, with unresolved D. V was pared by 0 bases and J by 6 bases, with 6 bases between. The CDR3 is made up of 11 amino acids. Germline CDR1 DFQATT, CDR2 SNEGSKA (reference sequence).